This TCR beta chain came from a study of T cell responses to AZD1222 COVID-19 vaccine. Sequencing used immunoSEQ multiplex PCR; TCRdb keeps in-frame clones, though not all of them. The data hold under 95,000 clones, with 90% observed a single time. The CDR3 extends over 11 amino acids. CDR1 is DFQATT, CDR2 SNEGSKA, per germline (reference sequence). The specimen was peripheral blood, collected on day 0 of AZD1222 vaccination. The sequence was collected from an adult in good health. The V and J genes are TRBV20-1 and TRBJ2-7; TRBD2 might be the D (6 bases). In nucleotides, the CDR3 is TGCAGCGCGCGGGGAACCTACGAGCAGTACTTC. Its protein is CSARGTYEQYF.